Listed below are T cell receptor beta chains from one sample, sequenced in a study of OX40 agonist ivuxolimab in advanced cancers. Method: immunoSEQ multiplex PCR; TCRdb's copy keeps in-frame clones and lacks some. Found here are more than 50,000 clones, 79% of them singletons; the top ten hold approximately 2.3%. Specimen: CD4+ or CD8+ T cells sorted from blood, collected in a trial of the OX40 agonist ivuxolimab. The receptors originated from an adult with an advanced solid tumor such as melanoma, head and neck, liver or kidney cancer. Each CDR3 is given with its conserved first and last residue. D genes are given only for firm matches. Some rows have no size entry. The others give once, few or many, or a class for an expanded clone.

J gene	V gene	clone size	D gene	CDR3 DNA	CDR3 protein
TRBJ2-7	TRBV10-1	.	.	TGCGCCAGCAGTGAGAATTATAAGGCCGAGCAGTACTTC	CASSENYKAEQYF
TRBJ1-5	TRBV19	.	.	TGTGCCAGTTACAGTCCGGGGGGGAATCAGCCCCAGCATTTT	CASYSPGGNQPQHF
TRBJ2-7	TRBV18	.	.	TGTGCCAGCTCACCAAACTACAGCTCCTACGAGCAGTACTTC	CASSPNYSSYEQYF
TRBJ1-3	TRBV29-1	.	TRBD1	TGCAGCGCCCTCCGACAGGGAGGAAACACCATATATTTT	CSALRQGGNTIYF
TRBJ2-7	TRBV15	few	.	TGTGCCACCAGCAGAGGATCCGGGAACTCCTACGAGCAGTACTTC	CATSRGSGNSYEQYF
TRBJ1-5	TRBV10-1	.	.	TGCGCCAGCTCCCCCCGACAGGCAGGTGGCAATCAGCCCCAGCATTTT	CASSPRQAGGNQPQHF
TRBJ2-2	TRBV7-2	.	TRBD2	TGTGCCAGCAGCCTAGCGGGGACCGGGGAGCTGTTTTTT	CASSLAGTGELFF
TRBJ2-6	TRBV19	.	TRBD2	TGTGCCAGTACTCTCCTAGCGGTTCGTTCTGGGGCCAACGTCCTGACTTTC	CASTLLAVRSGANVLTF
TRBJ1-2	TRBV7-2	.	TRBD1	TGTGCCAGCAGCTTATGGACAGGGAGGAAAGGCTATGGCTACACCTTC	CASSLWTGRKGYGYTF
TRBJ2-7	TRBV9	.	TRBD1	TGTGCCAGCAGCGTCGGGACAGGGGTAAGATACGAGCAGTACTTC	CASSVGTGVRYEQYF
TRBJ2-5	TRBV6-1	.	.	TGTGCCAGCAGTGAATTGTGGCAAGGCTCGGAGACCCAGTACTTC	CASSELWQGSETQYF
TRBJ1-1	TRBV9	.	TRBD1	TGTGCCAGCAGCCATCAGGACAGGAGGAACACTGAAGCTTTCTTT	CASSHQDRRNTEAFF
TRBJ1-2	TRBV7-9	.	.	TGTGCCAGCAGCGGTACAGGGTTCAGCTACACCTTC	CASSGTGFSYTF
TRBJ1-5	TRBV6-6	once	TRBD1	TGTGCCAGCAGTTACTCGACAGGGGTGGGTCAGCCCCAGCATTTT	CASSYSTGVGQPQHF
TRBJ2-3	TRBV9	once	TRBD2	TGTGCCAGCAGCCCGTTCCTAGCGGGAGCCGGGGGGTCGCAGTATTTT	CASSPFLAGAGGSQYF